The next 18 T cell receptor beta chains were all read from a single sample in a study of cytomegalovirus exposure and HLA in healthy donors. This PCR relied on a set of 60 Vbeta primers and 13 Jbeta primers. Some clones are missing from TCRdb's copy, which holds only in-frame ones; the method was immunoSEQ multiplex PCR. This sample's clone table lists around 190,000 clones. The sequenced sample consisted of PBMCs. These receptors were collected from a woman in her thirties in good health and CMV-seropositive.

CDR3 DNA: TGTGCCTGGAGTCCCAGGGAGACCCAGTACTTC. Amino acids: CAWSPRETQYF. The gene calls are TRBV30 and TRBJ2-5; D gene ambiguous. The germline V gene has CDR1 GTSNPN and CDR2 SVGIG (reference sequence). Trimming cost V 2 bases and J 5 bases, with 6 bases left between them. CDR3 size: 11 residues.

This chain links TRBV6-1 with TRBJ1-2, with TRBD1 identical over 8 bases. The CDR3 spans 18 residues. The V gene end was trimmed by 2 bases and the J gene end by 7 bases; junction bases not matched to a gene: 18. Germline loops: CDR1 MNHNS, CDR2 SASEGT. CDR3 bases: TGTGCCAGCAGTGAAACAGGGGAAAGGGCCAGGGGGCTGGGTGGCTACACCTTC. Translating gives CASSETGERARGLGGYTF.

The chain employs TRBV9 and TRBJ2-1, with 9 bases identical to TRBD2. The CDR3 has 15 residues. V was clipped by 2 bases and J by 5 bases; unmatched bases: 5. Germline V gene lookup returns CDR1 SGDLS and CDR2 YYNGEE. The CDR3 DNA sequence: TGTGCCAGCAGCGTGGGGACTAGCAGGAACAATGAGCAGTTCTTC. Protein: CASSVGTSRNNEQFF. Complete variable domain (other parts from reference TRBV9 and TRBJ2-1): DSGVTQTPKHLITATGQRVTLRCSPRSGDLSVYWYQQSLDQGLQFLIQYYNGEERAKGNILERFSAQQFPDLHSELNLSSLELGDSALYFCASSVGTSRNNEQFFGPGTRLTVL.

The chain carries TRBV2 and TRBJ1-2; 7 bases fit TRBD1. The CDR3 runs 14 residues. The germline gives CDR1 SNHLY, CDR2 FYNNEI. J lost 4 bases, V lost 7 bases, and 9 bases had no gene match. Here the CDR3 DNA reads TGTGCCAGCAACCTACAGGGGTTGAGCTATGGCTACACCTTC. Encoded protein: CASNLQGLSYGYTF. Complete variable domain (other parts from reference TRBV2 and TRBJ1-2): EPEVTQTPSHQVTQMGQEVILRCVPISNHLYFYWYRQILGQKVEFLVSFYNNEISEKSEIFDDQFSVERPDGSNFTLKIRSTKLEDSAMYFCASNLQGLSYGYTFGSGTRLTVV.

CDR3 protein: CASSSTYNRVDYGYTF. The CDR3, as DNA: TGTGCCAGCAGCTCCACCTACAACAGGGTCGACTATGGCTACACCTTC. The chain uses TRBV13 and TRBJ1-2, with D maybe TRBD1 (6 bases). There are 16 residues in the CDR3. Between the trimmed V and J ends, which lost 4 bases and 3 bases, there was a span of 18 bases. Germline V gene data show CDR1 as PRHDT and CDR2 as FYEKMQ (reference sequence).

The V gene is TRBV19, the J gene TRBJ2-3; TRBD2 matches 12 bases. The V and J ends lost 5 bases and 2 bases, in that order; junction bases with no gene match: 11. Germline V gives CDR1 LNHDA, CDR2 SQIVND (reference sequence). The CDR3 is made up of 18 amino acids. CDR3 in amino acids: CASSPRRTSGANTDTQYF. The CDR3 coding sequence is TGTGCCAGTAGTCCCCGTAGGACTAGCGGGGCCAACACAGATACGCAGTATTTT.

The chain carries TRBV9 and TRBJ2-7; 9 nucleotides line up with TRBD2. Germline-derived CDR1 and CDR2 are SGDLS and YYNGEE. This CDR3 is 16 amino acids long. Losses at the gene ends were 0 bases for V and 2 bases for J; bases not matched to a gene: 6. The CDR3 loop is CASSVGKREATYEQYF. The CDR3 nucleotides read TGTGCCAGCAGCGTAGGAAAGCGGGAGGCCACCTACGAGCAGTACTTC.

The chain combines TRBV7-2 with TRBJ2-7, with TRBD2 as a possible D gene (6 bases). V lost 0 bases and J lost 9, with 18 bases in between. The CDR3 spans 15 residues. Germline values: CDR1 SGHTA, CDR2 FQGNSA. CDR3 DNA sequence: TGTGCCAGCAGCTTAGCGGGGGAGGTTCCTACGGGGCAGTACTTC. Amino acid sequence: CASSLAGEVPTGQYF.

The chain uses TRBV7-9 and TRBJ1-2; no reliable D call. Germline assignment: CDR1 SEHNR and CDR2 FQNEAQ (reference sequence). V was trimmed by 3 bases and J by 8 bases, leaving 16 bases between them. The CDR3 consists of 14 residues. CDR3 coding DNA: TGTGCCAGCAGCTTTGAAGACCCCCGGCGGGGCTACACCTTC. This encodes CASSFEDPRRGYTF.

The CDR3 DNA reads TGCGCCAGCAGCTTTGATTCGACTAGCGGGAGTTTCACAGATACGCAGTATTTT. The encoded protein is CASSFDSTSGSFTDTQYF. This sequence joins TRBV5-1 and TRBJ2-3; 12 positions match TRBD2. This CDR3 has 18 residues. Germline V gene data show CDR1 as SGHRS and CDR2 as YFSETQ. The V gene end was trimmed by 2 bases and the J gene end by 2 bases; junction bases not matched to a gene: 9. The full variable domain, rest sourced from reference TRBV5-1 and TRBJ2-3, is KAGVTQTPRYLIKTRGQQVTLSCSPISGHRSVSWYQQTPGQGLQFLFEYFSETQRNKGNFPGRFSGRQFSNSRSEMNVSTLELGDSALYLCASSFDSTSGSFTDTQYFGPGTRLTVL.

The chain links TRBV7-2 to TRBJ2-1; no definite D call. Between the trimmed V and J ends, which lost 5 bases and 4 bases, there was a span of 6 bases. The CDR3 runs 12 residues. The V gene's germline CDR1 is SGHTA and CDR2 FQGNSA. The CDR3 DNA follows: TGTGCCAGCAGCCAGCGATACAATGAGCAGTTCTTC. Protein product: CASSQRYNEQFF.

CDR3: CASSQSPRGFNNEQFF. CDR3 nucleotide sequence: TGCGCCAGCAGCCAATCCCCTAGAGGTTTCAACAATGAGCAGTTCTTC. V and J are TRBV4-3 and TRBJ2-1; D unresolved. The CDR3 consists of 16 residues. Trimming removed 2 bases from V and 5 bases from J, with 16 bases in between. Germline-derived CDR1 and CDR2 are LGHNA and YSLEER.

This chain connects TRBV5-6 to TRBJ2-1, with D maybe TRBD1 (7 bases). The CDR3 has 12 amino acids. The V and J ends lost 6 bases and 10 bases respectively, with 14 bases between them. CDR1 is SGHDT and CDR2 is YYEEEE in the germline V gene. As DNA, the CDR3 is TGTGCCAGCAACCCTCAGGGGGGCGAGCAGTTCTTC. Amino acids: CASNPQGGEQFF.

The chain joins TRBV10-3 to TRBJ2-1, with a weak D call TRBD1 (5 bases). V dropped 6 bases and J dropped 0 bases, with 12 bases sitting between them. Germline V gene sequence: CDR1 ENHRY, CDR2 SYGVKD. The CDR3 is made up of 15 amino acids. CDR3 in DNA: TGTGCCATCAGGCCCGACAGCAGCTCCTACAATGAGCAGTTCTTC. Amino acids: CAIRPDSSSYNEQFF.

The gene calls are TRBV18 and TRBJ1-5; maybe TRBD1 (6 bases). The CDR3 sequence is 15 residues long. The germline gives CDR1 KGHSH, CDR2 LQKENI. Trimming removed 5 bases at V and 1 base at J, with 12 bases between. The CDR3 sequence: CASSTTGLSNQPQHF. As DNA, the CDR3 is TGTGCCAGCTCAACTACAGGGCTAAGCAATCAGCCCCAGCATTTT.

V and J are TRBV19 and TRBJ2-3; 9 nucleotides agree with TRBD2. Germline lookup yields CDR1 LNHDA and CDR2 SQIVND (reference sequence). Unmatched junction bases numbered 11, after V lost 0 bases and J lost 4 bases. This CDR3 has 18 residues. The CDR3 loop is CASSIDWGAGGRADTQYF. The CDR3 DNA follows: TGTGCCAGTAGTATAGATTGGGGAGCGGGGGGAAGGGCAGATACGCAGTATTTT.

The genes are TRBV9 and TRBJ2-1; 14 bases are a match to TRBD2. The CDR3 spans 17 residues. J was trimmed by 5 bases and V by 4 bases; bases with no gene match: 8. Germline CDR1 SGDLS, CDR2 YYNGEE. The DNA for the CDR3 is TGTGCCAGCAGCCCCCGACTAGCGGGGGGGGGAGACAATGAGCAGTTCTTC. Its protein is CASSPRLAGGGDNEQFF. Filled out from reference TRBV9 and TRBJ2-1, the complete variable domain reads DSGVTQTPKHLITATGQRVTLRCSPRSGDLSVYWYQQSLDQGLQFLIQYYNGEERAKGNILERFSAQQFPDLHSELNLSSLELGDSALYFCASSPRLAGGGDNEQFFGPGTRLTVL.

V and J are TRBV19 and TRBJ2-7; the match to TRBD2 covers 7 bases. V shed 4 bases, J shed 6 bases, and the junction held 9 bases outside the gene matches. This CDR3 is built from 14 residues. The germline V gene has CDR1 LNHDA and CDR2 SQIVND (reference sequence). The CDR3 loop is CASSRRRENSEQYF. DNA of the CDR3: TGTGCCAGTAGTAGGAGGCGGGAGAACTCCGAGCAGTACTTC. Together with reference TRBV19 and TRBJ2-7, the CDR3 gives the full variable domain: DGGITQSPKYLFRKEGQNVTLSCEQNLNHDAMYWYRQDPGQGLRLIYYSQIVNDFQKGDIAEGYSVSREKKESFPLTVTSAQKNPTAFYLCASSRRRENSEQYFGPGTRLTVT.